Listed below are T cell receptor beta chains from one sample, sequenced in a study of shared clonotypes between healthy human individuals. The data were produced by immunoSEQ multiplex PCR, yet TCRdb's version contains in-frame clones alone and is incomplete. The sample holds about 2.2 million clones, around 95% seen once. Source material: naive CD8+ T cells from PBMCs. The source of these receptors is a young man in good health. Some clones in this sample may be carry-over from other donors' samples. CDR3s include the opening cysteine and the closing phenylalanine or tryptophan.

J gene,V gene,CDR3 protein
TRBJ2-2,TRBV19,CASSIMGVGTGELFF
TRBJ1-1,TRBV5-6,CASSLASRGTEAFF
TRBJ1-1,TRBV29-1,CSVLGGQFLEAFF
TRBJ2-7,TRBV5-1,CASSSPRTSGTYEQYF
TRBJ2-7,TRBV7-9,CASSLEPGTGLHEQYF
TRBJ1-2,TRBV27,CASSFGLNYGYTF
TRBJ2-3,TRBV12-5,CASGPELPTDTQYF
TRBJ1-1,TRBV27,CASSSFSPGQGKVAEAFF
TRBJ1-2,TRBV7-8,CASSLQAYAANYGYTF
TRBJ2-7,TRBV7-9,CASSTASYEQYF
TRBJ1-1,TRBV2,CATPGGNTEAFF
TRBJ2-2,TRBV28,CASSLGGRYTGELFF
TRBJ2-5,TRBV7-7,CASSLGTRETQYF
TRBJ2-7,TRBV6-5,CASSYSGGDYEQYF
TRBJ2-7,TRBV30,CAWSPFTPGTHYEQYF
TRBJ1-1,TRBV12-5,CASGFWTGGEGTEAFF
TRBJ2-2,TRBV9,CASGGWGGTHPNTGELFF
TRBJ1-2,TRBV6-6,CACGVYGYTF
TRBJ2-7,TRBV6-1,CASSVFGGRYEQYF
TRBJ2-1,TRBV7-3,CASSYPSQGGGGEQFF
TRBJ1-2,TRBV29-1,CSVEVDNIYGYTF
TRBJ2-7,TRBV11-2,CASSPQKLGVQYF
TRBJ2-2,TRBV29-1,CSVVGGSTGELFF
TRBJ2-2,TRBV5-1,CASSTGLAENTGELFF
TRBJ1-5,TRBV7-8,CASSFWGLNQPQHF
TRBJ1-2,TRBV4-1,CASSQEVAGQLFGYTF
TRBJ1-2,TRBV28,CASSLGEDSGYTF
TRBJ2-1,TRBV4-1,CASSLAGAKYNEQFF
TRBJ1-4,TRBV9,CASSVGRLGEEKLFF
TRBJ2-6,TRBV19,CASRDRGSGANVLTF
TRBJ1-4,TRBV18,CASSLSSPWDILINEKLFF
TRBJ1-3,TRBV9,CASSVAGTGNTIYF
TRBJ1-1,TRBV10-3,CAISGTGRANTEAFF
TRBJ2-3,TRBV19,CASSIASVPSTDTQYF
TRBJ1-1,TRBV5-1,CASSFGMNTEAFF
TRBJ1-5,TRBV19,CATKQDRENQPQHF
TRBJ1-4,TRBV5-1,CASSLVARDPTNEKLFF
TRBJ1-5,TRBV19,CASSLRQLDSNQPQHF
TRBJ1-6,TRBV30,CAWSARDSKMSPLHF
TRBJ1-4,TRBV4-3,CASSPDRGTNEKLFF
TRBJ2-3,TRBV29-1,CSVEGELTGGADTQYF
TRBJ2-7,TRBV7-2,CASSLAGARYEQYF
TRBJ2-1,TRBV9,CASSVGGSGYNEQFF
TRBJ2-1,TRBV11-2,CASSLQLAGGFYEQFF
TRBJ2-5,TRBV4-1,CASSQGPQETQYF
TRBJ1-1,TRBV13,CASSLGWNTEAFF
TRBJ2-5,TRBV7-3,CASSPGGWQETQYF
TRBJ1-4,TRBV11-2,CASSLVAGTTEKLFF